Shown below are 27 T cell receptor beta chains from a single sample sequenced in a study of cytomegalovirus exposure and HLA in healthy donors. Clones were sequenced by immunoSEQ multiplex PCR, and TCRdb holds only the in-frame ones, with some missing. The table has hundreds of thousands of clones, around four fifths seen once. The material sequenced was PBMCs. The receptor source for this set is a woman aged 18-29 years in good health and CMV-seronegative.

This sequence joins TRBV19 and TRBJ2-7; the D is unclear. CDR1 and CDR2 from the germline V gene are LNHDA and SQIVND (reference sequence). The CDR3 totals 12 residues. V was clipped by 2 bases and J by 6 bases, with 8 bases between them. The CDR3 sequence is CASSIRLGEQYF. DNA for the CDR3: TGTGCCAGTAGTATACGACTTGGCGAGCAGTACTTC.

This clone is a singleton in its sample. In DNA, the CDR3 is TGTGCCAGCAGCTTGGAATGGGGGTTACTCTCCTACGAGCAGTACTTC. It codes for CASSLEWGLLSYEQYF. The chain couples TRBV7-9 to TRBJ2-7; D is perhaps TRBD1 or TRBD2 (5 bases each). The germline CDR1 and CDR2 sequences are SEHNR and FQNEAQ (reference sequence). The CDR3 sequence is 16 residues long. Trimming removed 3 bases at V and 0 bases at J, with 15 bases between.

The chain uses TRBV18 and TRBJ2-2; a possible D gene is TRBD1 (6 bases). Germline V gene lookup returns CDR1 KGHSH and CDR2 LQKENI. V was cut by 4 bases and J by 4 bases, with 10 bases left in between. This CDR3 comprises 14 residues. CDR3 sequence reads: CASSQTGSTGELFF. CDR3 nucleotides: TGTGCCAGCTCACAGACAGGCTCCACCGGGGAGCTGTTTTTT.

This clone was found once. V usage is TRBV29-1 and J usage is TRBJ2-7; D is ambiguous. Germline values: CDR1 SQVTM, CDR2 ANQGSEA. Trimming cost V 4 bases and J 3 bases, with 7 bases left between them. The CDR3 runs to 11 residues. CDR3 DNA sequence: TGCAGCGTTGTATCGGGCTACGAGCAGTACTTC. Translating gives CSVVSGYEQYF.

The V gene is TRBV28, the J gene TRBJ1-5; D remains unclear. This CDR3 contains 14 residues. V lost 3 bases and J lost 1, with 7 bases in between. Germline V gives CDR1 MDHEN, CDR2 SYDVKM. CDR3 nucleotides: TGTGCCAGCAGTTTTGGCCCGAGCAATCAGCCCCAGCATTTT. Translation gives CASSFGPSNQPQHF.

This clone was observed a handful of times. The genes are TRBV4-1 and TRBJ2-7, with 8 bases that match TRBD1. Germline CDR1 and CDR2: MGHRA and YSYEKL. This CDR3 is 15 amino acids long. The V segment lost 1 base and the J segment 6 bases; nucleotides outside the gene matches: 8. The CDR3 loop is CASSQVGQGRGEQYF. For the CDR3, the DNA is TGCGCCAGCAGCCAAGTTGGACAGGGACGAGGCGAGCAGTACTTC.

The chain links TRBV15 to TRBJ1-2; possibly TRBD1 for D (5 bases). CDR3 length: 15 amino acids. Germline loops: CDR1 LNHNV, CDR2 YYDKDF (reference sequence). With 5 bases removed from V and 4 bases from J, the gap between germline ends came to 17 bases. The CDR3 spells CATSGTNRLRYGYTF. CDR3 bases: TGTGCCACCAGCGGAACAAACAGGCTACGCTATGGCTACACCTTC.

The chain is built from TRBV5-1 and TRBJ1-1, with D perhaps TRBD1 (6 bases). Germline CDR1 is SGHRS and CDR2 is YFSETQ. Trimming stripped 1 base from V and 0 bases from J, with 13 bases between. CDR3 length equals 16 residues. This CDR3 is CASSLQTGRMNTEAFF. CDR3 DNA sequence: TGCGCCAGCAGCTTGCAAACAGGGCGAATGAACACTGAAGCTTTCTTT.

V usage is TRBV6-5 and J usage is TRBJ1-1, with 7 bases lining up with TRBD1. The trim removed 5 bases at V and 10 bases at J, leaving 10 bases unmatched. There are 13 residues in the CDR3. From germline, CDR1 is MNHEY and CDR2 SVGAGI. CDR3 loop: CASSTEGATVAFF. DNA for the CDR3: TGTGCCAGCAGTACCGAGGGGGCTACGGTAGCTTTCTTT.

This chain joins TRBV29-1 and TRBJ2-1, with 9 positions matching TRBD2. V dropped 6 bases and J dropped 9; count of bases not matched to a gene: 12. CDR3 length equals 14 residues. The germline V gene has CDR1 SQVTM and CDR2 ANQGSEA. Written as DNA, the CDR3 is TGCAGCGTAGAGGGGCGGGAGGGTCACAGTGAGCAGTTCTTC. Protein sequence: CSVEGREGHSEQFF.

The chain is built from TRBV9 and TRBJ2-2, with 7 bases identical to TRBD2. The length of the CDR3 is 17 residues. V was pared by 4 bases and J by 0 bases, with 9 bases of the junction left unmatched. Looked up from germline, CDR1 is SGDLS and CDR2 is YYNGEE. The CDR3 region is CASSPSPGRANTGELFF. In DNA form, the CDR3 reads TGTGCCAGCAGCCCCTCCCCGGGGAGGGCGAACACCGGGGAGCTGTTTTTT.

The CDR3 sequence: CASNRRPTSGNTIYF. Here the CDR3 DNA reads TGTGCCAGCAATCGAAGACCGACCTCTGGAAACACCATATATTTT. The chain links TRBV2 to TRBJ1-3; D ambiguous. This CDR3 is built from 15 residues. Germline lookup yields CDR1 SNHLY and CDR2 FYNNEI. Trimming took off 7 bases at V and 0 bases at J, with 13 bases between the two ends.

The chain has TRBV27 and TRBJ1-5, with unresolved D. With 3 bases removed from V and 4 bases from J, the gap between germline ends came to 7 bases. Germline CDR1 MNHEY, CDR2 SMNVEV (reference sequence). The CDR3 is 13 amino acids. The CDR3 loop is CASSFRENQPQHF. The CDR3 DNA sequence: TGTGCCAGCAGTTTTAGGGAAAATCAGCCCCAGCATTTT.

The chain has TRBV5-1 and TRBJ2-7; TRBD2 matches at 11 bases. The germline V gene has CDR1 SGHRS and CDR2 YFSETQ. The CDR3 is made up of 15 amino acids. V trimming: 4 bases; J trimming: 5 bases; junction bases outside the gene matches: 8. CDR3 sequence (DNA): TGCGCCAGCAGCCTACTAGCGGGAGTCACGGACGAGCAGTACTTC. Translating gives CASSLLAGVTDEQYF.

The rearrangement links TRBV7-9 to TRBJ1-1; D ambiguous. Germline V lookup: CDR1 SEHNR, CDR2 FQNEAQ (reference sequence). V was trimmed by 0 bases and J by 10 bases, leaving 24 bases between them. The CDR3 extends over 17 amino acids. The CDR3 sequence: CASSLAFSGSRAEGAFF. CDR3 coding DNA: TGTGCCAGCAGCTTAGCTTTCTCCGGGTCAAGGGCCGAGGGAGCTTTCTTT.

Written as DNA, the CDR3 is TGTGCCAGCAAGTCGGGACAGGGGAACACCGGGGAGCTGTTTTTT. Translation gives CASKSGQGNTGELFF. This chain links TRBV2 with TRBJ2-2, with 9 positions matching TRBD1. The CDR3 covers 15 residues. With V trimmed by 7 bases and J by 1 base, 4 bases remained unmatched. From germline, CDR1 is SNHLY and CDR2 FYNNEI. Looking up the rest from reference TRBV2 and TRBJ2-2 gives the full variable domain: EPEVTQTPSHQVTQMGQEVILRCVPISNHLYFYWYRQILGQKVEFLVSFYNNEISEKSEIFDDQFSVERPDGSNFTLKIRSTKLEDSAMYFCASKSGQGNTGELFFGEGSRLTVL.

The CDR3 coding sequence is TGTGCCACCAGCAGCACATTACAGTATCAAGAGACCCAGTACTTC. Its translation is CATSSTLQYQETQYF. The V gene is TRBV15, the J gene TRBJ2-5; no firm D call. V lost 3 bases, J lost 2 bases, and 13 bases lay in between. Germline CDR1 and CDR2: LNHNV and YYDKDF (reference sequence). CDR3 size: 15 residues.

The rearrangement links TRBV28 to TRBJ1-1, with D possibly TRBD1 on 6 matching bases. The germline gives CDR1 MDHEN, CDR2 SYDVKM. Trimming left V 10 bases short and J 7 bases short, with 19 bases between. CDR3 length equals 13 residues. The CDR3 DNA is TGTGCCACGACTAGGACAGATCTATATGAAGCTTTCTTT. It is translated as CATTRTDLYEAFF.

This chain links TRBV30 with TRBJ1-1, with a tentative D call TRBD1 (5 bases). This CDR3 region has 13 residues. The V and J ends lost 7 bases and 0 bases respectively, with 12 bases between them. CDR1 GTSNPN and CDR2 SVGIG come from the germline V gene (reference sequence). This chain's CDR3 is CASQKGVNTEAFF. The CDR3 nucleotides are TGTGCCTCTCAAAAAGGGGTGAACACTGAAGCTTTCTTT. The entire variable domain, with the rest obtained from reference TRBV30 and TRBJ1-1, is as follows: SQTIHQWPATLVQPVGSPLSLECTVEGTSNPNLYWYRQAAGRGLQLLFYSVGIGQISSEVPQNLSASRPQDRQFILSSKKLLLSDSGFYLCASQKGVNTEAFFGQGTRLTVV.

The genes are TRBV2 and TRBJ1-2, with D possibly TRBD1 on 5 matching bases. This CDR3 comprises 12 residues. V gave up 7 bases and J gave up 3 bases, with 9 bases separating them. CDR1 SNHLY and CDR2 FYNNEI come from the germline V gene. The CDR3 DNA reads TGTGCCAGCACCCCGACAGACTATGGCTACACCTTC. Protein: CASTPTDYGYTF.

V usage is TRBV29-1 and J usage is TRBJ2-5; 11 nucleotides align to TRBD2. With V trimmed by 7 bases and J by 2 bases, 3 bases remained unmatched. The length of the CDR3 is 13 residues. Per the germline V gene, CDR1 is SQVTM and CDR2 is ANQGSEA. The CDR3 loop reads CSARTSGQETQYF. CDR3 coding DNA: TGCAGCGCTCGGACTAGCGGGCAAGAGACCCAGTACTTC.

This chain joins TRBV27 and TRBJ1-1; 9 nucleotides line up with TRBD1. The V and J ends lost 4 bases and 4 bases, in that order; junction bases with no gene match: 4. The germline V gene has CDR1 MNHEY and CDR2 SMNVEV (reference sequence). The CDR3 runs 14 residues. CDR3 loop: CASSYRGRGTEAFF. The DNA of the CDR3 is TGTGCCAGCAGTTACAGGGGGCGCGGCACTGAAGCTTTCTTT.

This clone was counted a single time. The V gene is TRBV6-6, the J gene TRBJ1-4; 8 positions match TRBD1. With V trimmed by 6 bases and J by 1 base, 4 bases remained unmatched. This CDR3 has 15 residues. Germline V gene sequence: CDR1 MNHNY, CDR2 SVGAGI (reference sequence). Here the CDR3 DNA reads TGTGCCAGCAGCGGGACAGGAGTAACTAATGAAAAACTGTTTTTT. It specifies CASSGTGVTNEKLFF.

The genes are TRBV9 and TRBJ2-1; 9 positions agree with TRBD2. Germline CDR1 is SGDLS and CDR2 is YYNGEE. This CDR3 region has 16 residues. With V trimmed by 2 bases and J by 5 bases, 8 bases remained unmatched. CDR3 loop: CASSVGLAGVNNEQFF. CDR3 sequence (DNA): TGTGCCAGCAGCGTTGGGTTAGCGGGAGTCAACAATGAGCAGTTCTTC.

The chain links TRBV29-1 to TRBJ2-1, with 8 bases that match TRBD1. From germline, CDR1 is SQVTM and CDR2 ANQGSEA. V dropped 0 bases and J dropped 9; count of bases not matched to a gene: 7. The CDR3 has 14 residues. The CDR3, as DNA: TGCAGCGTTGAAGATCGGGCAGGGGGCCCTGAGCAGTTCTTC. Translation: CSVEDRAGGPEQFF.

The rearrangement uses TRBV5-1 and TRBJ2-7; 7 positions match TRBD1. Trimming at V came to 2 bases and at J to 2 bases, leaving 10 bases not matched to a gene. This CDR3 comprises 16 residues. CDR1 and CDR2 from the germline V gene are SGHRS and YFSETQ. CDR3 residues: CASSLAYRDRPYEQYF. The CDR3 DNA is TGCGCCAGCAGCTTAGCTTATAGGGACAGACCCTACGAGCAGTACTTC.

This sequence joins TRBV5-6 and TRBJ2-5, with 9 nucleotides matching TRBD2. CDR1 is SGHDT, CDR2 YYEEEE, per germline. With 0 bases clipped from V and 1 base from J, the junction kept 7 bases outside the gene matches. The CDR3 is 17 residues long. The CDR3 DNA reads as TGTGCCAGCAGCTTGGCCCTTGCGGGAGGGACCCAAGAGACCCAGTACTTC. It codes for CASSLALAGGTQETQYF.